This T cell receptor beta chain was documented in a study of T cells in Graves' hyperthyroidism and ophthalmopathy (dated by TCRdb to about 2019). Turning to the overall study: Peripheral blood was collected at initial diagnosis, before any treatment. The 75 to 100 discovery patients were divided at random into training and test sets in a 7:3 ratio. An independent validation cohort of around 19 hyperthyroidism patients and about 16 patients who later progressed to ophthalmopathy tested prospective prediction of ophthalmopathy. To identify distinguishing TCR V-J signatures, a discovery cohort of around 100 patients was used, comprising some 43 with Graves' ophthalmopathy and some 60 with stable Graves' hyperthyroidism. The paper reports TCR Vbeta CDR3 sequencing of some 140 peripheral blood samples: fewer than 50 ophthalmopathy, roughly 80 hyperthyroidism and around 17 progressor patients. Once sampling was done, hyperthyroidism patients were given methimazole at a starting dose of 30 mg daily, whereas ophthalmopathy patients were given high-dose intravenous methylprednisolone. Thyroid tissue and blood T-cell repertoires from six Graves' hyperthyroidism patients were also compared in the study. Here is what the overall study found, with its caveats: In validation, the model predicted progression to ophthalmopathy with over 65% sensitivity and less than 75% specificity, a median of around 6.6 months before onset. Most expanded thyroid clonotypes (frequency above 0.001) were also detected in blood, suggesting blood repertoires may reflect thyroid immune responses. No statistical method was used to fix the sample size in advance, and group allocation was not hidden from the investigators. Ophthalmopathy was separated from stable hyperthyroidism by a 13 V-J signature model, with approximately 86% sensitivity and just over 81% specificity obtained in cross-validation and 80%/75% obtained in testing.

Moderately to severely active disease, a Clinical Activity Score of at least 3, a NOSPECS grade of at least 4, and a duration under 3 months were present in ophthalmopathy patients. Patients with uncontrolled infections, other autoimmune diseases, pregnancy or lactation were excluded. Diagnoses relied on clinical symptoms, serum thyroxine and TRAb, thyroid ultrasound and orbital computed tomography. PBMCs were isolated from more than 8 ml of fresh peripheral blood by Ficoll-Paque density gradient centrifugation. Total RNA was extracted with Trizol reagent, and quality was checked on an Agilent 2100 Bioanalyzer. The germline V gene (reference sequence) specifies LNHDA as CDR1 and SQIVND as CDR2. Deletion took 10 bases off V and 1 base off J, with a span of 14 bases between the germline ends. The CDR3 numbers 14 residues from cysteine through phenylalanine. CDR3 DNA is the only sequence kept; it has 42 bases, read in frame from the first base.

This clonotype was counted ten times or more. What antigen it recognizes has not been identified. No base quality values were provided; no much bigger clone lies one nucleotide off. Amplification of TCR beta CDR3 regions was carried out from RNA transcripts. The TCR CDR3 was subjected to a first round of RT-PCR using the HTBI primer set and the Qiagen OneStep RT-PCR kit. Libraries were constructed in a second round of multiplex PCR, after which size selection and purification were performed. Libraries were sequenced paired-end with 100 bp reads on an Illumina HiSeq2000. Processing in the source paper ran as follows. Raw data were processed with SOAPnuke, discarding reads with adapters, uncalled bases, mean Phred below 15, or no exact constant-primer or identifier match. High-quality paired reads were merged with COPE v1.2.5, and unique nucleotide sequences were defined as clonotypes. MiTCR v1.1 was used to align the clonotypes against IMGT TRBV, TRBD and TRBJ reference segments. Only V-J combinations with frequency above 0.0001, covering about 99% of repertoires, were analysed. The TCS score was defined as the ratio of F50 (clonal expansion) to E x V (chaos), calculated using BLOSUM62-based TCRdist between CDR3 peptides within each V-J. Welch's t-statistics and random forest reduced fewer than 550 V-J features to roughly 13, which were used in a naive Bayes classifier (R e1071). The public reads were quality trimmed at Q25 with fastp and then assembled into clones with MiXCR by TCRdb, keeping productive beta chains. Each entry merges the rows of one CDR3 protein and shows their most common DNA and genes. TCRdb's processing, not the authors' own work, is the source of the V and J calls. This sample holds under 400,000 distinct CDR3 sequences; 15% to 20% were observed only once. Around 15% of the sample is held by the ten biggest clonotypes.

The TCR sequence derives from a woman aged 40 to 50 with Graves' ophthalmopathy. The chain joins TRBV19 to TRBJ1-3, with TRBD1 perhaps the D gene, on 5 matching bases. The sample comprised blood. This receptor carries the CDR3 CATHSHRSGNTIYF. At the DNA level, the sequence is TGTGCCACCCATTCCCACAGGTCTGGAAACACCATATATTTT.